Listed here are 26 T cell receptor beta chains from one sample, sequenced in a study of CD8+ T cells in alopecia areata. This sample's time point: mouse skin at time of skin grafting. Extracted RNA was reverse transcribed, and the resulting cDNA served as sequencing template. The assay was immunoSEQ multiplex PCR, and TCRdb's table has in-frame clones only and misses some. The sample has 1,800 or so clones, none seen only once. The sequencing used skin, collected at week 0. Source of these receptors: a C3H/HeJ mouse with alopecia areata. MHC haplotype of the strain: H2-k.

There are a few counts of this clone. The gene symbols are mouse symbols. CDR3 amino acids: CASSFRGPIIRLYF. CDR3 DNA, as far as it was read: TGTGCCAGCAGTTTCAGGGGGCCTATAATTCGC. This chain links TRBV14 with TRBJ1-6; 7 bases match TRBD1. The read falls 3 residues short of the CDR3 end, and the missing part is taken from the germline J gene. TRBJ1-6 is marked as an open reading frame, function uncertain. Germline V gene sequence: CDR1 SGHDT, CDR2 FRDEAV. The CDR3 extends over 14 amino acids.

Note on this clone: The genes and germline here are from mouse. The read falls 4 residues short of the CDR3 end, and the missing part is taken from the germline J gene. This rearrangement joins TRBV3 to TRBJ2-1; 11 bases are shared with TRBD2. The CDR3 spans 15 residues. Germline V CDR1 and CDR2: SNHLY, FYNGKV (reference sequence). The DNA read from the CDR3 is TGTGCCAGCAGCCCCACTGGGGGGGCGCGAGCT. Its protein is CASSPTGGARA. From start to end, the CDR3 is CASSPTGGARAEQFF.

By share, this clone counts as medium-sized. Germline and genes: mouse. The read is 4 residues too short to cover the CDR3 end, so that end is filled in from the germline J gene. The chain employs TRBV13-1 and TRBJ2-7, with 7 bases lining up with TRBD2. J lost 0 bases, V lost 5 bases, and 2 bases had no gene match. The CDR3 is 13 amino acids. Germline V gene lookup returns CDR1 NSHNY and CDR2 SYGAGN. CDR3 amino acids: CASSGLDSYEQYF. CDR3 DNA, as far as it was read: TGTGCCAGCAGCGGACTGGACTCCTAT.

This clone was picked up many times. The listed genes are named as in mouse. The read terminates 4 residues before the CDR3 end, so the remaining end is supplied by the germline J gene. The gene calls are TRBV13-2 and TRBJ2-7; 9 positions agree with TRBD1. The CDR3 consists of 15 residues. The germline CDR1 and CDR2 sequences are NNHNN and SYGAGS (reference sequence). Trimming took 3 bases from V and 1 from J; bases not matched to a gene: 5. This CDR3 reads CASGVVGTGSYEQYF. The DNA read from the CDR3 is TGTGCCAGCGGTGTAGTGGGGACAGGGTCCTAT.

By share of the sample, this clone is medium-sized (0.01 to 0.1%). The germline and genes are mouse ones. The read terminates 4 residues before the CDR3 end, so the remaining end is supplied by the germline J gene. This chain links TRBV5 with TRBJ2-2, with 9 bases matching TRBD2. V was clipped by 0 bases and J by 4 bases; unmatched bases: 3. The CDR3 runs to 16 residues. Germline V gene lookup returns CDR1 LGHNA and CDR2 YNLKQL (reference sequence). This CDR3 reads CASSQDGGAPTGQLYF. The sequenced CDR3 bases are TGTGCCAGCAGCCAAGATGGGGGGGCGCCCACCGGG.

This clone was seen at least ten times. The listed genes are named as in mouse. The sequence runs out 4 residues before the end of the CDR3; the remainder is reconstructed from the germline J gene. The J gene is TRBJ2-4, the V gene TRBV13-2; TRBD2 agrees at 10 bases. CDR1 NNHNN and CDR2 SYGAGS come from the germline V gene (reference sequence). J was trimmed by 0 bases and V by 0 bases; bases with no gene match: 4. The CDR3 totals 17 residues. This CDR3 is CASGDALGGPSQNTLYF. Partial CDR3 DNA: TGTGCCAGCGGTGATGCCCTGGGGGGGCCTAGTCAAAAC.

In its sample, this clone ranks as medium-sized. The listed genes are named as in mouse. Coverage ceases 4 residues before the CDR3 finishes, and the germline J gene fills in the end. The gene calls are TRBV13-3 and TRBJ2-3; a weak D match, TRBD2 (5 bases). V lost 2 bases, J lost 1 base, and 5 bases lay in between. This CDR3 is 13 amino acids long. Germline V gene lookup returns CDR1 NNHDY and CDR2 SYVADS. The chain's CDR3 is CASSDWGAETLYF. CDR3 DNA (partial): TGTGCCAGCAGTGACTGGGGTGCAGAA.

By its share, this clone is hyperexpanded. The gene names given are mouse names. The read terminates 4 residues ahead of where the CDR3 ends, so the germline J gene completes it. J is TRBJ2-1 and V is TRBV17, with TRBD2 matching over 11 bases. Per germline, CDR1 MNHDT and CDR2 YYDKIL. The CDR3 runs to 15 residues. The V and J ends lost 5 bases and 3 bases, in that order; junction bases with no gene match: 3. CDR3 region: CASSVDWGGYAEQFF. CDR3 DNA (partial): TGTGCTAGCAGTGTCGACTGGGGGGGCTATGCT.

By share, this clone counts as medium-sized. The genes are named according to mouse. CDR3 DNA (partial): TGTGCCAGCAGTATATTAGGGGGAGGGTCGCCC. Its translation: CASSILGGGSP. The whole CDR3 sequence is CASSILGGGSPLYF. V usage is TRBV19 and J usage is TRBJ1-6; D is perhaps TRBD1 (6 bases). The read ends 3 residues before the CDR3 terminus; that terminus is restored from the germline J gene. TRBJ1-6 carries the ORF label, with uncertain function. V was shortened by 1 base and J by 10 bases, with 12 bases between the two germline ends. Germline V gives CDR1 FNHDT, CDR2 SITEND (reference sequence). The CDR3 is 14 residues long.

A note on this clone: Mouse names are used for the genes. The CDR3 is cut off 4 residues early in the read; its end comes from the germline J gene. V and J are TRBV20 and TRBJ2-3; 7 nucleotides line up with TRBD1. The trim removed 6 bases at V and 3 bases at J, leaving 6 bases unmatched. The CDR3 contains 13 residues. Germline loops: CDR1 GFQATS, CDR2 STVNSAI. CDR3 DNA, as far as it was read: TGTGGTGCCTACAGGGGAGGCGCAGAA. Protein sequence: CGAYRGGAE. The whole CDR3 sequence reads CGAYRGGAETLYF.

This clone was seen many times. Each gene name is a mouse one. The sequenced fragment ends 4 residues before the CDR3 boundary, so the rest is inferred from the germline J gene. V and J are TRBV31 and TRBJ2-5; the D is unclear. The germline CDR1 and CDR2 sequences are GKSSPN and SITVG. The CDR3 sequence is 14 residues long. The V end was cut by 0 bases, the J end by 0 bases, with 7 bases between. The DNA read from the CDR3 is TGTGCCTGGAGTCTAGCAGCAAACCAAGAC. As protein: CAWSLAANQD. The complete CDR3 protein is CAWSLAANQDTQYF.

At least ten counts were recorded for this clone. Gene labels here are mouse ones. The read comes to an end 4 residues before the CDR3 does, leaving the germline J gene to fill in the end. This chain links TRBV4 with TRBJ1-1; a weak D match, TRBD1 (6 bases). Germline CDR1 is LGHDT and CDR2 is YNNKQL (reference sequence). This CDR3 is 12 amino acids long. This CDR3 reads CASSHDRTEVFF. CDR3 DNA (partial): TGTGCCAGCAGCCATGACAGGACA.

Many counts were recorded for this clone. The listed genes are named as in mouse. With the read ending 4 residues before the CDR3 end, the germline J gene is used to fill in that end. V gene TRBV5 combines with J gene TRBJ2-4, with 9 nucleotides matching TRBD2. CDR1 is LGHNA, CDR2 YNLKQL, per germline (reference sequence). This CDR3 has 16 amino acids. The CDR3 bases that were read are TGTGCCAGCAGCCAAGATCCGCTGGGGGGGGAAAAC. It specifies CASSQDPLGGEN. The entire CDR3 sequence reads CASSQDPLGGENTLYF.

This clone was seen many times. Any gene name here is a mouse gene name. The read gets to within 4 residues of the CDR3 end, and the germline J gene fills in the rest. The chain combines TRBV13-2 with TRBJ2-3, with D possibly matching TRBD1 (5 bases). The V and J ends lost 3 bases and 1 base respectively, with 12 bases between them. This CDR3 comprises 15 residues. Germline CDR1 and CDR2: NNHNN and SYGAGS (reference sequence). Here the CDR3 reads CASGGEGGGAETLYF. CDR3 DNA (partial): TGTGCCAGCGGTGGAGAAGGAGGGGGTGCAGAA.

This clone is categorized as medium-sized. Mouse germline and gene names are used. The read stops 4 residues short of the end of the CDR3; the missing end is completed from the germline J gene. The chain combines TRBV19 with TRBJ1-2; tentative D call: TRBD1 (6 bases). V gave up 4 bases and J gave up 0 bases, with 10 bases separating them. This CDR3 comprises 14 residues. The germline V gene encodes CDR1 FNHDT and CDR2 SITEND (reference sequence). The CDR3 bases that were read are TGTGCCAGCAGTCCTGACAGGACAAACTCC. It specifies CASSPDRTNS. The full-length CDR3 reads as CASSPDRTNSDYTF. Based on the CDR3 plus reference TRBV19 and TRBJ1-2, the full variable domain is GGIITQTPKFLIGQEGQKLTLKCQQNFNHDTMYWYRQDSGKGLRLIYYSITENDLQKGDLSEGYDASREKKSSFSLTVTSAQKNEMAVFLCASSPDRTNSDYTFGSGTRLLVI.

Sample share makes this clone medium-sized. Mouse gene names and germline throughout. The CDR3 goes on 4 residues after the read ends, and that part is filled in from the germline J gene. The rearrangement links TRBV5 to TRBJ2-5; D unclear. Per germline, CDR1 LGHNA and CDR2 YNLKQL (reference sequence). Trimming cost V 2 bases and J 0 bases, with 9 bases left between them. This CDR3 comprises 15 residues. This CDR3 is CASSQSLVNQDTQYF. CDR3 bases read: TGTGCCAGCAGCCAATCCCTGGTTAACCAAGAC.

In its sample, this clone was seen many times. The gene names given are mouse names. The read falls 4 residues short of the CDR3 end, and the missing part is taken from the germline J gene. V is TRBV13-1 and J is TRBJ1-2; TRBD1 matches at 11 bases. CDR1 and CDR2 from the germline V gene are NSHNY and SYGAGN. This CDR3 spans 14 amino acids. CDR3 bases read: TGTGCCAGCAGTGAAGGGACAGGGGGAATC. Residues: CASSEGTGGI. The entire CDR3 reads CASSEGTGGIDYTF.

This clone is medium-sized (0.01 to 0.1%) by share. Gene labels here are mouse ones. The read falls 4 residues short of the CDR3 end, and the missing part is taken from the germline J gene. The chain uses TRBV5 and TRBJ2-2, with D tentatively TRBD1 (6 bases). Deletions cut 1 base from V and 0 bases from J, with 6 bases between. CDR3 length: 15 amino acids. Germline loops: CDR1 LGHNA, CDR2 YNLKQL (reference sequence). The CDR3 sequence is CASSQGTANTGQLYF. CDR3 DNA (partial): TGTGCCAGCAGCCAAGGGACAGCAAACACCGGG.

This clone was found many times. Genes here carry mouse names. The CDR3 goes on 4 residues after the read ends, and that part is filled in from the germline J gene. The chain carries TRBV13-2 and TRBJ2-7; 12 bases match TRBD2. CDR1 is NNHNN, CDR2 SYGAGS, per germline (reference sequence). The CDR3 has 15 amino acids. CDR3: CASGDRDWGAYEQYF. The sequenced part of the CDR3 DNA is TGTGCCAGCGGTGACCGGGACTGGGGGGCGTAT.

By sample share, this clone is medium-sized (0.01 to 0.1%). The gene symbols are mouse symbols. From the germline J gene comes the end of the CDR3, since the read stops 4 residues before it. This chain connects TRBV13-2 to TRBJ1-1; TRBD1 aligns across 7 bases. The germline CDR1 and CDR2 sequences are NNHNN and SYGAGS (reference sequence). The CDR3 has 11 amino acids. The CDR3 here is CASGRGTEVFF. The sequenced part of the CDR3 DNA is TGTGCCAGCGGCAGGGGGACA.

This clone was recorded at least ten times. Each gene name is a mouse one. The read falls 4 residues short of the CDR3 end, and the missing part is taken from the germline J gene. This sequence joins TRBV13-2 and TRBJ1-1; D gene uncertain. Per germline, CDR1 NNHNN and CDR2 SYGAGS (reference sequence). With 5 bases removed from V and 1 base from J, the gap between germline ends came to 3 bases. The CDR3 loop spans 11 amino acids. The CDR3 here is CASGGNTEVFF. The CDR3 bases that were read are TGTGCCAGCGGAGGGAACACA.

This clone is labeled medium-sized. The gene names given are mouse names. The read ends 4 residues early relative to the CDR3; the germline J gene fills the gap. The V and J genes are TRBV1 and TRBJ2-3; 10 nucleotides align to TRBD2. V was pared by 0 bases and J by 2 bases, with 2 bases of the junction left unmatched. The CDR3 runs to 16 residues. Germline lookup yields CDR1 NSQYPW and CDR2 LRSPGD (reference sequence). The CDR3 loop is CTCSAEDWGVAETLYF. The CDR3 bases that were read are TGCACCTGCAGTGCAGAAGACTGGGGGGTTGCAGAA.

Of note for this clone: The genes and germline here are from mouse. The DNA read from the CDR3 is TGTGCCAGCAGCCCCCCGGGACTGGGGAAAAAC. Translating gives CASSPPGLGKN. In full, the CDR3 is CASSPPGLGKNTLYF. This sequence joins TRBV14 and TRBJ2-4; 10 bases align to TRBD2. The missing CDR3 end, 4 residues past where the read stops, is filled in from the germline J gene. This CDR3 has 15 amino acids. The germline CDR1 and CDR2 sequences are SGHDT and FRDEAV.

This clone is classed as medium-sized. The gene names here belong to mouse. The read ends 4 residues early relative to the CDR3; the germline J gene fills the gap. J is TRBJ1-1 and V is TRBV13-1, with a possible D match to TRBD1 (6 bases). This CDR3 is 15 amino acids long. Germline CDR1 reads NSHNY; CDR2 reads SYGAGN. V lost 0 bases to trimming and J lost 0 bases, with 9 bases between them. The CDR3 loop is CASSDEGTSNTEVFF. The CDR3 bases that were read are TGTGCCAGCAGTGATGAGGGGACATCAAACACA.

This clone is classed as large. Gene names are mouse gene names. The CDR3 end is not reached by the read, which stops 4 residues before it; the germline J gene fills it in. The chain combines TRBV17 with TRBJ2-2, with 9 bases fitting TRBD2. Trimming took 5 bases from V and 0 from J; bases not matched to a gene: 4. CDR3 length: 16 amino acids. In germline, CDR1 is MNHDT, CDR2 YYDKIL. The CDR3 DNA, read in part, is TGTGCTAGCAGTCGGACTGGGGCTTCAAACACCGGG. Translation gives CASSRTGASNTG. The full CDR3 reads CASSRTGASNTGQLYF. The full variable domain, in which reference TRBV17 and TRBJ2-2 provide the parts outside the CDR3, is DTTVKQNPRYKLARVGKPVNLICSQTMNHDTMYWYQKKPNQAPKLLLFYYDKILNREADTFEKFQSSRPNNSFCSLYIGSAGLEYSAMYLCASSRTGASNTGQLYFGEGSKLTVL.

This clone is judged medium-sized. Germline and genes: mouse. The read terminates 4 residues ahead of where the CDR3 ends, so the germline J gene completes it. This chain uses TRBV16 with TRBJ2-2; the D gene is possibly TRBD2 (5 bases). This CDR3 contains 16 residues. Looked up from germline, CDR1 is SGHSA and CDR2 is FRNQAP. Between the trimmed V and J ends, which lost 0 bases and 0 bases, there was a span of 8 bases. The CDR3 spells CASSLDWGSNTGQLYF. The CDR3 DNA, read in part, is TGTGCAAGCAGCTTAGATTGGGGTTCAAACACCGGG.